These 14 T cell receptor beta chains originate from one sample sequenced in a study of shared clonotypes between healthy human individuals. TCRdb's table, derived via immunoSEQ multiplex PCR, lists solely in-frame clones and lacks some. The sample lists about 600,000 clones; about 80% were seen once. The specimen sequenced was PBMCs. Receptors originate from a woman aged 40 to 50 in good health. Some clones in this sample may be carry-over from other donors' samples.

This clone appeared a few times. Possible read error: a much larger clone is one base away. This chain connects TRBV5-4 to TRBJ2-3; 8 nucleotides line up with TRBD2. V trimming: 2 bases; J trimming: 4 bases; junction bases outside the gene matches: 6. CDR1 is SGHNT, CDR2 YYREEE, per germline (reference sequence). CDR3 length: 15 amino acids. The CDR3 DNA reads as TGTGCCAGCAGCTTTACCAGCGGGAGATCAGATACGCAGTATTTT. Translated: CASSFTSGRSDTQYF.

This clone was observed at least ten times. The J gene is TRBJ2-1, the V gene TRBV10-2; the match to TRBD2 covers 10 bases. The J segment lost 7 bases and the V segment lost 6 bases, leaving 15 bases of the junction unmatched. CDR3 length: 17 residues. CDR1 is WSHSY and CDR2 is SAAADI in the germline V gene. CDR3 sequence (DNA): TGCGCCAGCAGCCTTCTACTAGCGGGACCCAAGGGGAATGAGCAGTTCTTC. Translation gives CASSLLLAGPKGNEQFF.

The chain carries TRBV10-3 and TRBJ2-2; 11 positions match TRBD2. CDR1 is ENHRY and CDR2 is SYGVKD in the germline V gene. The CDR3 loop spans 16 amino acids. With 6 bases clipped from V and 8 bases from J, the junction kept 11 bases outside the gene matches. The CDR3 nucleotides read TGTGCCATCAGACCTCTAGCGGGAGGAGTTTCGGGGGAGCTGTTTTTT. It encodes CAIRPLAGGVSGELFF.

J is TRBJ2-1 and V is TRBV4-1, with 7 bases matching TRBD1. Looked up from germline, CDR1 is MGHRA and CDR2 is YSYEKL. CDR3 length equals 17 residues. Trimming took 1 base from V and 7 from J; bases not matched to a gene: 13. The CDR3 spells CASSQGPQGLGENEQFF. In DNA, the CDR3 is TGCGCCAGCAGCCAAGGCCCACAGGGGTTAGGGGAAAATGAGCAGTTCTTC.

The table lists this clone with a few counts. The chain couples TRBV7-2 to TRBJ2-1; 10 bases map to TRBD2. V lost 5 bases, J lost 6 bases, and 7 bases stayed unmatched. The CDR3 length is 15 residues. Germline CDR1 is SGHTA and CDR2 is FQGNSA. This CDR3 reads CASSLSGRVINEQFF. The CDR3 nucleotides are TGTGCCAGCAGCCTCAGCGGGAGGGTGATCAATGAGCAGTTCTTC.

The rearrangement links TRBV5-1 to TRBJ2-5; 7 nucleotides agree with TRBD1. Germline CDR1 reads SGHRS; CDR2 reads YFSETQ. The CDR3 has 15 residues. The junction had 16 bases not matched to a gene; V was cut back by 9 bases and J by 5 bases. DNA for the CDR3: TGCGCCACCCAAGGGGGCAGCTCAATGGTGGAGACCCAGTACTTC. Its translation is CATQGGSSMVETQYF.

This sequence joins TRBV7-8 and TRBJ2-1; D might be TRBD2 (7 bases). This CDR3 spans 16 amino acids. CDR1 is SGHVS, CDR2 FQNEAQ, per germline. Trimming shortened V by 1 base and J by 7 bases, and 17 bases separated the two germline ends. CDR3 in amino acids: CASSLGFWRGGNEQFF. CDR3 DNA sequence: TGTGCCAGCAGCTTAGGGTTCTGGAGGGGGGGGAATGAGCAGTTCTTC.

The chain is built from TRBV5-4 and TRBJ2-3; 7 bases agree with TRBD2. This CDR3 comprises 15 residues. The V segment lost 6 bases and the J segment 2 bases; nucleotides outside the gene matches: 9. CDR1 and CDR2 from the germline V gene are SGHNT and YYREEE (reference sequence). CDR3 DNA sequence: TGTGCCAGCACCAGGTGGGGGGGGGACACAGATACGCAGTATTTT. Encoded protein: CASTRWGGDTDTQYF.

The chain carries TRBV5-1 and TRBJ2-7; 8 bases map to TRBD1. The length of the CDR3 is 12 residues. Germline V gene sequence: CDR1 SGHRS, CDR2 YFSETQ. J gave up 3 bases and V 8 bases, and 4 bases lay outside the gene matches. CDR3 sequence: CASQGAGYEQYF. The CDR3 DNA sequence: TGCGCCAGTCAGGGGGCCGGCTACGAGCAGTACTTC.

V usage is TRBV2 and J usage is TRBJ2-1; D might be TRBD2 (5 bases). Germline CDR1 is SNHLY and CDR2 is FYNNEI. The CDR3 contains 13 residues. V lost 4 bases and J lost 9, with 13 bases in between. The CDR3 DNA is TGTGCCAGCAGTGTGGACTGGCTCGGTGAGCAGTTCTTC. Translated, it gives CASSVDWLGEQFF. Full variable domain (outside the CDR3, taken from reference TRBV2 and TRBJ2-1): EPEVTQTPSHQVTQMGQEVILRCVPISNHLYFYWYRQILGQKVEFLVSFYNNEISEKSEIFDDQFSVERPDGSNFTLKIRSTKLEDSAMYFCASSVDWLGEQFFGPGTRLTVL.

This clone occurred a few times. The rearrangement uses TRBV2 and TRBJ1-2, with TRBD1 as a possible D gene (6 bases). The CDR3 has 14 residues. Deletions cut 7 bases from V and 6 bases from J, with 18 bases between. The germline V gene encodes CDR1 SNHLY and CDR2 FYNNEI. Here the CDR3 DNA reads TGTGCCAGCATTTATAGACAGGACATTAATGGCTACACCTTC. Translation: CASIYRQDINGYTF.

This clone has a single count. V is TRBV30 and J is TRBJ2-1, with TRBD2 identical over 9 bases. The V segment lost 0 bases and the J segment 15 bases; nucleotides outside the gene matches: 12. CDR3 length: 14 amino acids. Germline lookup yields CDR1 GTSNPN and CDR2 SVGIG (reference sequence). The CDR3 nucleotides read TGTGCCTGGAGTGTACGGGGGGCCGGGACTAGCCTGTTCTTC. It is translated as CAWSVRGAGTSLFF. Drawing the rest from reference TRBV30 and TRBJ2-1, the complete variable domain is SQTIHQWPATLVQPVGSPLSLECTVEGTSNPNLYWYRQAAGRGLQLLFYSVGIGQISSEVPQNLSASRPQDRQFILSSKKLLLSDSGFYLCAWSVRGAGTSLFFGPGTRLTVL.

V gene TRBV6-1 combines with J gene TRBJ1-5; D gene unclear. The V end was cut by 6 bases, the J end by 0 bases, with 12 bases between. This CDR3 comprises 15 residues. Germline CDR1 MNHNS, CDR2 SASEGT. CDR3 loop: CASRILAYSNQPQHF. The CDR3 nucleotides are TGTGCCAGCAGGATACTGGCATATAGCAATCAGCCCCAGCATTTT.

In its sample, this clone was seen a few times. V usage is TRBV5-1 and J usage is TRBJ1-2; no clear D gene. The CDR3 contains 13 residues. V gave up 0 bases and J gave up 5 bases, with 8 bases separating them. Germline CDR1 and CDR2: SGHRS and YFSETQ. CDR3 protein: CASSLGTRYGYTF. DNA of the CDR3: TGCGCCAGCAGCTTGGGGACCCGGTATGGCTACACCTTC.